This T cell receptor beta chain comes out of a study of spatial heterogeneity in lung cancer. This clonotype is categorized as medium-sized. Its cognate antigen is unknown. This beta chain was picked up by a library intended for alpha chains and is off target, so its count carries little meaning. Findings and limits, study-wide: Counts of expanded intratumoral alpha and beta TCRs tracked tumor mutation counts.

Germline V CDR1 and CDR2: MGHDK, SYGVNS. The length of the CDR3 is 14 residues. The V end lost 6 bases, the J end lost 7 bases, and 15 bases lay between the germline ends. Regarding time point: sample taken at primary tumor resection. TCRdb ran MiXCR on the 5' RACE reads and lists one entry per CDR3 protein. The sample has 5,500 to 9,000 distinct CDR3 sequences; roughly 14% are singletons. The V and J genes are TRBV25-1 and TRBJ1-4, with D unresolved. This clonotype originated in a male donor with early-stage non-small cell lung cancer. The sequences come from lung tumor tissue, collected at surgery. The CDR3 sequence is CASSQRRQIEKLFF. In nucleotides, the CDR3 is TGTGCCAGCAGCCAACGGAGGCAGATTGAAAAACTGTTTTTT.